What follows are 31 T cell receptor beta chains derived from one specimen sequenced in a study of blood T cell repertoires in COVID-19 (dated by TCRdb to about 2020). To prepare the library, the immunoSEQ multiplex PCR assay was applied. What TCRdb holds here is the immuneACCESS table cut down to in-frame rearrangements. Part of the clones is not present; checked against another copy, under half of the missing clones reflect an unresolved V gene, and the others are unexplained. The sample table contains roughly 140,000 clones; only one count was recorded for roughly 90% of them. The ten most abundant clones make up 0.95% to 1.5% of the sample. The material sequenced was PBMCs or T cells enriched from blood (not recorded which). The receptors originated from a woman in her 30s with acute COVID-19.

CDR3 sequence reads: CASSPQRTGNQPQHF. DNA for the CDR3: TGTGCCAGCTCACCACAACGGACAGGCAATCAGCCCCAGCATTTT. The genes are TRBV18 and TRBJ1-5, with D perhaps matching TRBD1 (6 bases). Germline-derived CDR1 and CDR2 are KGHSH and LQKENI. This CDR3 is built from 15 residues. V was shortened by 1 base and J by 2 bases, with 9 bases between the two germline ends.

This sequence joins TRBV27 and TRBJ2-7; 10 positions agree with TRBD1. Germline V gene sequence: CDR1 MNHEY, CDR2 SMNVEV (reference sequence). Trimming cost V 5 bases and J 2 bases; bases outside gene matches: 6. This CDR3 is built from 15 residues. CDR3 residues: CASSPSGTGAYEQYF. CDR3 DNA sequence: TGTGCCAGCAGTCCCTCCGGGACAGGGGCCTACGAGCAGTACTTC.

The chain is built from TRBV7-3 and TRBJ2-5; tentative D call: TRBD1 (6 bases). Germline V lookup: CDR1 SGHTA, CDR2 FQGTGA. The length of the CDR3 is 13 residues. V was pared by 4 bases and J by 5 bases, with 11 bases between. This CDR3 reads CASSSQGPETQYF. In DNA form, the CDR3 reads TGTGCCAGCAGCTCACAGGGCCCCGAGACCCAGTACTTC.

J is TRBJ2-1 and V is TRBV27, with D maybe TRBD2 (5 bases). CDR3 size: 17 residues. V lost 5 bases, J lost 4 bases, and 21 bases lay in between. Germline loops: CDR1 MNHEY, CDR2 SMNVEV (reference sequence). The CDR3 sequence: CASSPPRRESSYNEQFF. The CDR3 nucleotides read TGTGCCAGCAGTCCGCCCCGACGGGAATCTTCTTACAATGAGCAGTTCTTC.

A single count supports this clone. The chain is built from TRBV11-2 and TRBJ2-3; 8 bases fit TRBD1. Germline CDR1 SGHAT, CDR2 FQNNGV. This CDR3 is 17 amino acids long. The V gene end was trimmed by 4 bases and the J gene end by 2 bases; junction bases not matched to a gene: 11. The CDR3 bases are TGTGCCAGCAGCTCGAGGCAGGGGGCGACGTTCACAGATACGCAGTATTTT. Translation gives CASSSRQGATFTDTQYF.

V is TRBV21-1 and J is TRBJ2-1; TRBD2 is the table's D call and was not checked against the DNA. TRBV21-1 represents a pseudogene. This CDR3 region has 19 residues. The CDR3 coding sequence is TGTGCCAGCAGCAAAAAAGGTGACAGCGGGCAGAGCTCCTACAATGAGCAGTTCTTC. As protein: CASSKKGDSGQSSYNEQFF.

This sequence joins TRBV2 and TRBJ1-4; the D gene is possibly TRBD1 (5 bases). Germline V gene lookup returns CDR1 SNHLY and CDR2 FYNNEI. Trimming removed 0 bases from V and 1 base from J, with 15 bases in between. The CDR3 contains 18 residues. The CDR3 is CASSEALPGLRTNEKLFF. For the CDR3, the DNA is TGTGCCAGCAGTGAAGCGCTTCCAGGGTTAAGAACTAATGAAAAACTGTTTTTT.

This chain uses TRBV7-9 with TRBJ1-1; a weak D match, TRBD1 (5 bases). Trimming stripped 8 bases from V and 1 base from J, with 17 bases between. The CDR3 extends over 15 amino acids. Per germline, CDR1 SEHNR and CDR2 FQNEAQ (reference sequence). CDR3 nucleotides: TGTGCCAGCGGAGCAGCAGGGTTTCCGAACACTGAAGCTTTCTTT. Amino acids: CASGAAGFPNTEAFF. Combining the CDR3 with reference TRBV7-9 and TRBJ1-1 gives the whole variable domain DTGVSQNPRHKITKRGQNVTFRCDPISEHNRLYWYRQTLGQGPEFLTYFQNEAQLEKSRLLSDRFSAERPKGSFSTLEIQRTEQGDSAMYLCASGAAGFPNTEAFFGQGTRLTVV.

The chain employs TRBV9 and TRBJ1-5, with 11 positions matching TRBD1. V was pared by 0 bases and J by 5 bases, with 4 bases of the junction left unmatched. Looked up from germline, CDR1 is SGDLS and CDR2 is YYNGEE. There are 16 residues in the CDR3. This chain's CDR3 is CASSVGTGGGDQPQHF. The CDR3, as DNA: TGTGCCAGCAGCGTAGGGACAGGGGGCGGCGATCAGCCCCAGCATTTT.

In regard to this clone: Other DNA sequences in this sample translate to the same CDR3. The chain combines TRBV7-3 with TRBJ2-3; possible D gene TRBD2, 5 bases. Between the trimmed V and J ends, which lost 3 bases and 0 bases, there was a span of 7 bases. CDR3 length: 14 amino acids. CDR1 and CDR2 (germline): SGHTA, FQGTGA. The CDR3 spells CASSLSGSTDTQYF. CDR3 coding DNA: TGTGCCAGCAGCTTGAGCGGTAGCACAGATACGCAGTATTTT.

The genes are TRBV6-5 and TRBJ1-6; D is uncertain. In germline, CDR1 is MNHEY, CDR2 SVGAGI. V lost 6 bases to trimming and J lost 11 bases, with 14 bases between them. This CDR3 spans 13 amino acids. The CDR3 nucleotides are TGTGCCAGCAGCCCGACTGTATCTCCACCCCTCCACTTT. It translates to CASSPTVSPPLHF.

The chain carries TRBV28 and TRBJ2-1; possible D gene TRBD1, 6 bases. Germline CDR1 MDHEN, CDR2 SYDVKM. The CDR3 sequence is 15 residues long. Trimming left V 7 bases short and J 6 bases short, with 19 bases between. The CDR3 DNA is TGTGCCAGCACTCTCGGGATCGGACAGAGCAATGAGCAGTTCTTC. It encodes CASTLGIGQSNEQFF. Supplemented by reference TRBV28 and TRBJ2-1, the full variable domain reads DVKVTQSSRYLVKRTGEKVFLECVQDMDHENMFWYRQDPGLGLRLIYFSYDVKMKEKGDIPEGYSVSREKKERFSLILESASTNQTSMYLCASTLGIGQSNEQFFGPGTRLTVL.

The chain carries TRBV5-4 and TRBJ2-1, with D possibly TRBD1 on 6 matching bases. From germline, CDR1 is SGHNT and CDR2 YYREEE (reference sequence). The ends were cut back, 2 bases at V and 8 bases at J, with 11 bases in the middle. This CDR3 region has 13 residues. The CDR3 protein is CASSFRGVDEQFF. As DNA, the CDR3 is TGTGCCAGCAGCTTCAGGGGCGTGGATGAGCAGTTCTTC.

The chain has TRBV19 and TRBJ2-5; a weak D match, TRBD1 (6 bases). CDR1 is LNHDA, CDR2 SQIVND, per germline (reference sequence). The CDR3 runs 13 residues. Trimming stripped 5 bases from V and 5 bases from J, with 12 bases between. The CDR3 nucleotides read TGTGCCAGTAGTTCCTACAGGGATGAGACCCAGTACTTC. This codes for CASSSYRDETQYF. Based on the CDR3 plus reference TRBV19 and TRBJ2-5, the full variable domain is DGGITQSPKYLFRKEGQNVTLSCEQNLNHDAMYWYRQDPGQGLRLIYYSQIVNDFQKGDIAEGYSVSREKKESFPLTVTSAQKNPTAFYLCASSSYRDETQYFGPGTRLLVL.

In this sample, this clone turned up once. The rearrangement joins TRBV30 to TRBJ1-6; tentative D call: TRBD1 (6 bases). The CDR3 is 16 residues long. The germline V gene has CDR1 GTSNPN and CDR2 SVGIG (reference sequence). The germline V and J ends were trimmed by 4 bases and 9 bases, with 22 bases remaining between them. The CDR3 is CAWKSQGTGSSSPLHF. The CDR3, as DNA: TGTGCCTGGAAGAGCCAGGGGACGGGCAGCAGTTCACCCCTCCACTTT.

This chain links TRBV20-1 with TRBJ2-7, with 11 bases lining up with TRBD2. Germline V CDR1 and CDR2: DFQATT, SNEGSKA (reference sequence). Trimming removed 3 bases from V and 7 bases from J; junction bases left unmatched: 14. The CDR3 consists of 16 residues. The CDR3, as DNA: TGCAGTGCTAGTCCACTAGCGGGAGCTCCCTACTGGGAGCAGTACTTC. Encoded protein: CSASPLAGAPYWEQYF.

V and J are TRBV2 and TRBJ2-1; D unclear. This CDR3 comprises 12 residues. CDR1 and CDR2 from the germline V gene are SNHLY and FYNNEI. Deletions cut 5 bases from V and 12 bases from J, with 14 bases between. The DNA for the CDR3 is TGTGCCAGCAGTCCCTCAATGAGTTGGCAGTTCTTC. Amino acid sequence: CASSPSMSWQFF.

The gene calls are TRBV4-1 and TRBJ1-2; D call uncertain. This CDR3 comprises 16 residues. Germline V gene data show CDR1 as MGHRA and CDR2 as YSYEKL. Trimming took off 0 bases at V and 4 bases at J, with 15 bases between the two ends. The CDR3 region is CASSQERAGAVYGYTF. CDR3 nucleotides: TGCGCCAGCAGCCAAGAGCGGGCAGGCGCCGTCTATGGCTACACCTTC.

The chain uses TRBV18 and TRBJ1-1; maybe TRBD1 (6 bases). The CDR3 runs 17 residues. The germline V gene has CDR1 KGHSH and CDR2 LQKENI. V lost 4 bases and J 6 bases, leaving 24 bases between the germline ends. CDR3 amino acids: CASSQRTGLGFDSEAFF. DNA for the CDR3: TGTGCCAGCTCACAAAGAACAGGGCTCGGGTTTGACTCTGAAGCTTTCTTT.

Only a few counts were recorded for this clone. The V gene is TRBV10-3, the J gene TRBJ1-2; no clear D. Germline CDR1 ENHRY, CDR2 SYGVKD. The CDR3 runs 13 residues. Trimming took off 3 bases at V and 2 bases at J, with 7 bases between the two ends. CDR3 in DNA: TGTGCCATCAGTGATTCGCAGAACTATGGCTACACCTTC. It yields the protein CAISDSQNYGYTF.

This clone was picked up one time. At one end, the junction sequence differs from germline, possibly due to a read error. The rearrangement links TRBV18 to TRBJ1-1; maybe TRBD1 (6 bases). The CDR3 contains 15 residues. Per germline, CDR1 KGHSH and CDR2 LQKENI. CDR3 nucleotides: TGTGCCAGCTCCCCACAGAACAACAGGGCCACTGAAGCTTTCTTT. Translated: CASSPQNNRATEAFF.

V gene TRBV9 combines with J gene TRBJ1-1, with D perhaps TRBD1 (6 bases). V was trimmed by 1 base and J by 2 bases, leaving 12 bases between them. Germline V gives CDR1 SGDLS, CDR2 YYNGEE. CDR3 length: 15 amino acids. The DNA of the CDR3 is TGTGCCAGCAGCGTATCCCCGGACAGAAACACTGAAGCTTTCTTT. Its protein is CASSVSPDRNTEAFF.

The chain is built from TRBV6-4 and TRBJ2-1; TRBD2 matches 8 bases. CDR3 size: 15 residues. In germline, CDR1 is MRHNA, CDR2 SNTAGT. J gave up 8 bases and V 0 bases, and 6 bases lay outside the gene matches. In nucleotides, the CDR3 is TGTGCCAGCAGTGACTCAACGAGCGGGAGCGATGAGCAGTTCTTC. Protein: CASSDSTSGSDEQFF.

This clone was seen just once. The V gene is TRBV12-5, the J gene TRBJ2-1, with D tentatively TRBD2 (6 bases). CDR1 and CDR2 from the germline V gene are LGHNT and FRNRAP. The CDR3 runs to 16 residues. V was cut by 2 bases and J by 7 bases, with 18 bases left in between. CDR3 in DNA: TGTGCTAGTGGTTTGACCGAGGGAGGTCCTGTTAATGAGCAGTTCTTC. Its protein product is CASGLTEGGPVNEQFF. The complete variable domain, with remaining parts taken from reference TRBV12-5 and TRBJ2-1, reads DARVTQTPRHKVTEMGQEVTMRCQPILGHNTVFWYRQTMMQGLELLAYFRNRAPLDDSGMPKDRFSAEMPDATLATLKIQPSEPRDSAVYFCASGLTEGGPVNEQFFGPGTRLTVL.

This chain uses TRBV12-2 with TRBJ2-2; TRBD2 is the table's D call and was not checked against the DNA. TRBV12-2 is labeled a pseudogene. The CDR3 loop spans 19 amino acids. The CDR3 protein is CASRLADPTSGENTGELFF. In DNA form, the CDR3 reads TGTGCAAGTCGCTTAGCGGACCCGACTAGCGGGGAGAACACCGGGGAGCTGTTTTTT.

This chain connects TRBV24-1 to TRBJ1-2; no firm D call. There are 14 residues in the CDR3. The germline V gene encodes CDR1 KGHDR and CDR2 SFDVKD. V lost 4 bases and J lost 7, with 15 bases in between. CDR3 residues: CATSDRYSDGGYTF. The CDR3 region has the DNA TGTGCCACCAGTGACCGTTACAGTGATGGTGGCTACACCTTC.

Written as DNA, the CDR3 is TGTGCCAGCAGCTTAGACAGGACCTCTGGGAATTCACCCCTCCACTTT. Translation gives CASSLDRTSGNSPLHF. V gene TRBV7-3 combines with J gene TRBJ1-6, with D perhaps TRBD1 (6 bases). The V gene lost 2 bases and the J gene lost 7 bases, with 15 bases spanning the gap. Germline V gene data show CDR1 as SGHTA and CDR2 as FQGTGA. This CDR3 spans 16 amino acids.

The V gene is TRBV29-1, the J gene TRBJ1-4, with 10 nucleotides matching TRBD1. After removal of 6 bases from V and 2 bases from J, the junction contained 3 bases not matched to a gene. CDR1 is SQVTM and CDR2 is ANQGSEA in the germline V gene. The CDR3 contains 14 residues. DNA for the CDR3: TGCAGCGTAAGACAGGGGGCCACTAATGAAAAACTGTTTTTT. It yields the protein CSVRQGATNEKLFF.

The chain joins TRBV11-2 to TRBJ1-1; TRBD1 matches at 7 bases. J lost 2 bases, V lost 5 bases, and 11 bases had no gene match. CDR1 is SGHAT, CDR2 FQNNGV, per germline. CDR3 length: 16 amino acids. CDR3 sequence (DNA): TGTGCCAGCAGCCCTAAAGGGGGCAGGGACAACACTGAAGCTTTCTTT. Its protein product is CASSPKGGRDNTEAFF.

This clone was seen a handful of times. This rearrangement joins TRBV28 to TRBJ1-2, with 7 bases aligning to TRBD1. This CDR3 has 12 residues. V gave up 6 bases and J gave up 7 bases; unmatched junction bases: 5. Germline V lookup: CDR1 MDHEN, CDR2 SYDVKM. This CDR3 is CASRTGLSGYTF. CDR3 sequence (DNA): TGTGCCAGCAGGACAGGGTTGAGTGGCTACACCTTC.

This chain connects TRBV9 to TRBJ2-2, with D unresolved. Trimming removed 4 bases at V and 3 bases at J, with 13 bases between. The CDR3 consists of 15 residues. The germline V gene has CDR1 SGDLS and CDR2 YYNGEE. CDR3 in amino acids: CASSPLGQDTGELFF. For the CDR3, the DNA is TGTGCCAGCAGCCCCCTTGGGCAGGACACCGGGGAGCTGTTTTTT.